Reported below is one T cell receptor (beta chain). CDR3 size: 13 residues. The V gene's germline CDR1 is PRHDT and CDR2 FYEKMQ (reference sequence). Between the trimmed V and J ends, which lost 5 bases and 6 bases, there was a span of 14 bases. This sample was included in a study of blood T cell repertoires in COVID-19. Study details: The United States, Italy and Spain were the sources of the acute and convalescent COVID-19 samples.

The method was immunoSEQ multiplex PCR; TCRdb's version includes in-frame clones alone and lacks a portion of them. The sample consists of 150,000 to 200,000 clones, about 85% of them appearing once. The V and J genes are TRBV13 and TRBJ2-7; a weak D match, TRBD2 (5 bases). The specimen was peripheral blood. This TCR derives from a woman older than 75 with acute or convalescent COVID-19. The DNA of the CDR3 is TGTGCCAGCAGCCCGGCGGGTTCCACCGAGCAGTACTTC. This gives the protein CASSPAGSTEQYF.